A single sample gave rise to the 18 T cell receptor beta chains below, sequenced in a study of T cell responses to AZD1222 COVID-19 vaccine. The method was immunoSEQ multiplex PCR; TCRdb's version includes in-frame clones alone and lacks a portion of them. The sample consists of some 130,000 clones, about 93% of them appearing once. The sequences come from peripheral blood, collected 28 days after the second AZD1222 dose. Every receptor here comes from an adult who received the AZD1222 COVID-19 vaccine.

The rearrangement joins TRBV5-1 to TRBJ2-7, with 8 bases aligning to TRBD2. CDR3 length: 14 residues. V shed 5 bases, J shed 6 bases, and the junction held 10 bases outside the gene matches. CDR1 and CDR2 (germline): SGHRS, YFSETQ. This CDR3 is CASRPGTRFGEQYF. CDR3 bases: TGCGCCAGCAGACCCGGGACTAGATTTGGCGAGCAGTACTTC.

The chain employs TRBV2 and TRBJ2-6, with TRBD1 identical over 11 bases. Looked up from germline, CDR1 is SNHLY and CDR2 is FYNNEI. CDR3 length equals 15 residues. J was trimmed by 2 bases and V by 7 bases; bases with no gene match: 1. CDR3 in DNA: TGTGCCAGCACGGGACAGGGGGCTGGGGCCAACGTCCTGACTTTC. Its protein is CASTGQGAGANVLTF. Drawing the rest from reference TRBV2 and TRBJ2-6, the complete variable domain is EPEVTQTPSHQVTQMGQEVILRCVPISNHLYFYWYRQILGQKVEFLVSFYNNEISEKSEIFDDQFSVERPDGSNFTLKIRSTKLEDSAMYFCASTGQGAGANVLTFGAGSRLTVL.

Here the CDR3 reads CASSEGTAETYYGYTF. The CDR3 DNA reads TGTGCCAGCAGTGAAGGGACCGCTGAGACCTACTATGGCTACACCTTC. The chain has TRBV6-1 and TRBJ1-2; D is unresolved. Germline assignment: CDR1 MNHNS and CDR2 SASEGT. The CDR3 length is 16 residues. V lost 1 base and J lost 3, with 15 bases in between.

The chain recombines TRBV30 with TRBJ2-7, with D maybe TRBD1 (6 bases). The length of the CDR3 is 14 residues. Germline V lookup: CDR1 GTSNPN, CDR2 SVGIG (reference sequence). Trimming took off 0 bases at V and 3 bases at J, with 12 bases between the two ends. The DNA of the CDR3 is TGTGCCTGGAGTGTATCAGGGGTAAGCTACGAGCAGTACTTC. It yields the protein CAWSVSGVSYEQYF.

The chain uses TRBV4-1 and TRBJ1-2; D gene unclear. CDR3 length: 14 amino acids. The germline CDR1 and CDR2 sequences are MGHRA and YSYEKL. V lost 0 bases to trimming and J lost 2 bases, with 7 bases between them. The CDR3 DNA is TGCGCCAGCAGCCAAGATATCACGAACTATGGCTACACCTTC. As protein: CASSQDITNYGYTF.

This chain joins TRBV9 and TRBJ1-2, with 8 bases fitting TRBD1. This CDR3 comprises 15 residues. Losses at the gene ends were 5 bases for V and 2 bases for J; bases not matched to a gene: 8. Looked up from germline, CDR1 is SGDLS and CDR2 is YYNGEE. The CDR3: CASREYRDRNYGYTF. The CDR3 DNA sequence: TGTGCCAGCAGAGAGTACCGGGACAGGAACTATGGCTACACCTTC. The full variable domain, its missing parts supplied by reference TRBV9 and TRBJ1-2, is DSGVTQTPKHLITATGQRVTLRCSPRSGDLSVYWYQQSLDQGLQFLIQYYNGEERAKGNILERFSAQQFPDLHSELNLSSLELGDSALYFCASREYRDRNYGYTFGSGTRLTVV.

The chain uses TRBV7-6 and TRBJ2-7; D may be TRBD1 (6 bases). Trimming shortened V by 0 bases and J by 1 base, and 10 bases separated the two germline ends. Germline CDR1 SGHVS, CDR2 FNYEAQ. The CDR3 consists of 15 residues. This CDR3 reads CASSLARGQSYEQYF. In DNA, the CDR3 is TGTGCCAGCAGCTTAGCCCGCGGACAGTCCTACGAGCAGTACTTC. The variable domain in full, with the rest retrieved from reference TRBV7-6 and TRBJ2-7, is GAGVSQSPRYKVTKRGQDVALRCDPISGHVSLYWYRQALGQGPEFLTYFNYEAQQDKSGLPNDRFSAERPEGSISTLTIQRTEQRDSAMYRCASSLARGQSYEQYFGPGTRLTVT.

The genes are TRBV28 and TRBJ1-5, with 10 nucleotides matching TRBD1. Trimming at V came to 8 bases and at J to 6 bases, leaving 7 bases not matched to a gene. The CDR3 has 14 amino acids. Germline CDR1 and CDR2: MDHEN and SYDVKM. The CDR3 nucleotides are TGTGCCAGCGGGCCGGGACAGGGGTCTCAGCCCCAGCATTTT. Translated, it gives CASGPGQGSQPQHF.

This sequence joins TRBV16 and TRBJ1-1; 8 nucleotides align to TRBD1. The CDR3 loop spans 14 amino acids. V gave up 4 bases and J gave up 3 bases; unmatched junction bases: 4. CDR1 and CDR2 from the germline V gene are KGHSY and FQNENV. Written as DNA, the CDR3 is TGTGCCAGCAGCCGACAGGGGAGGGACACTGAAGCTTTCTTT. This gives the protein CASSRQGRDTEAFF.

The table lists this clone with a few counts. The chain uses TRBV19 and TRBJ1-5; 9 positions agree with TRBD1. Germline loops: CDR1 LNHDA, CDR2 SQIVND (reference sequence). CDR3 length equals 19 residues. With 5 bases clipped from V and 7 bases from J, the junction kept 21 bases outside the gene matches. The CDR3 bases are TGTGCCAGTAGTGCACAGGGGGCGCGATCTCGGGCGGTGGGGCAGCCCCAGCATTTT. It yields the protein CASSAQGARSRAVGQPQHF.

Only one count was recorded for this clone. V and J are TRBV2 and TRBJ1-2, with D uncertain. The length of the CDR3 is 11 residues. Trimming stripped 8 bases from V and 4 bases from J, with 8 bases between. CDR1 and CDR2 from the germline V gene are SNHLY and FYNNEI. The CDR3 loop reads CASRLRYGYTF. The CDR3 DNA is TGTGCCAGCCGCCTACGCTATGGCTACACCTTC. The variable domain in full, completed from reference TRBV2 and TRBJ1-2, reads EPEVTQTPSHQVTQMGQEVILRCVPISNHLYFYWYRQILGQKVEFLVSFYNNEISEKSEIFDDQFSVERPDGSNFTLKIRSTKLEDSAMYFCASRLRYGYTFGSGTRLTVV.

About this clone itself: A junction boundary mismatches the germline segment, possibly from a read error. The chain has TRBV6-5 and TRBJ1-2, with D unclear. The CDR3 runs to 14 residues. The V gene's germline CDR1 is MNHEY and CDR2 SVGAGI. CDR3 nucleotide sequence: TGTGCCAGCAAGGCCCTGACGGCAACCTATGTCTACACCTTC. This codes for CASKALTATYVYTF.

The gene calls are TRBV5-1 and TRBJ2-1; 10 bases match TRBD2. Germline CDR1 is SGHRS and CDR2 is YFSETQ. V was pared by 0 bases and J by 6 bases, with 3 bases of the junction left unmatched. This CDR3 contains 15 residues. The CDR3 DNA reads TGCGCCAGCAGCTTGGATTCTAGCGGGGGCAATGAGCAGTTCTTC. Translating gives CASSLDSSGGNEQFF.

The CDR3 nucleotides are TGTGCCAGCAGTGACTCCGGGACTAGCAGCACCGGGGAGCTGTTTTTT. This encodes CASSDSGTSSTGELFF. The V and J genes are TRBV6-4 and TRBJ2-2; TRBD2 aligns across 9 bases. Germline CDR1 reads MRHNA; CDR2 reads SNTAGT. The CDR3 length is 16 residues. Trimming took 0 bases from V and 4 from J; bases not matched to a gene: 3.

The rearrangement joins TRBV11-2 to TRBJ1-1; no clear D gene. Germline lookup yields CDR1 SGHAT and CDR2 FQNNGV. This CDR3 has 13 residues. Trimming stripped 1 base from V and 6 bases from J, with 9 bases between. The CDR3 is CASSLALHPEAFF. The CDR3, as DNA: TGTGCCAGCAGCTTAGCCTTACACCCTGAAGCTTTCTTT.

The gene calls are TRBV4-3 and TRBJ2-2; D is possibly TRBD2 (5 bases). Trimming left V 0 bases short and J 5 bases short, with 10 bases between. CDR3 length: 15 amino acids. From germline, CDR1 is LGHNA and CDR2 YSLEER. The CDR3 DNA sequence: TGCGCCAGCAGCCAAGATCGACGGGGAACCGGGGAGCTGTTTTTT. Its protein product is CASSQDRRGTGELFF.

The V call is TRBV6-6, the J call TRBJ2-7, with 7 bases identical to TRBD1. V was clipped by 6 bases and J by 2 bases; unmatched bases: 10. Germline CDR1 is MNHNY and CDR2 is SVGAGI (reference sequence). The CDR3 runs 15 residues. This CDR3 is CASRFNPGQTYEQYF. CDR3 nucleotides: TGTGCCAGCAGATTCAACCCGGGACAGACCTACGAGCAGTACTTC.

The rearrangement joins TRBV5-1 to TRBJ2-5; D possibly corresponds to TRBD2 (6 bases). Per germline, CDR1 SGHRS and CDR2 YFSETQ. V lost 0 bases and J lost 2, with 20 bases in between. The CDR3 totals 18 residues. The CDR3 sequence is CASSLEFGHLASQETQYF. The CDR3 DNA is TGCGCCAGCAGCTTGGAATTCGGGCATCTAGCGAGTCAAGAGACCCAGTACTTC.